Listed below are T cell receptor beta chains from one sample, sequenced in a study of cytomegalovirus exposure and HLA in healthy donors. Using immunoSEQ multiplex PCR, the repertoire was profiled, and TCRdb retains in-frame clones only, with some absent. The data hold 150,000 to 200,000 clones, with about 77% observed a single time. The specimen sequenced was PBMCs. Receptors originate from a woman aged 25 to 39 in good health and CMV-seropositive. CDR3s include the opening cysteine and the closing phenylalanine or tryptophan. D genes are given only for firm matches. Clone size is stated in some rows and not others, as once, few, many or a class when expanded.

>TRBV28|TRBJ2-7|NA|NA
CASSRGHLTEQYF
TGTGCCAGCAGTAGAGGACATTTGACCGAGCAGTACTTC
>TRBV5-1|TRBJ2-1|TRBD2|once
CASSSRLAVEQFF
TGCGCCAGCAGCTCCAGACTAGCGGTTGAGCAGTTCTTC
>TRBV7-8|TRBJ2-1|TRBD2|NA
CASSPSGSGYNEQFF
TGTGCCAGCAGCCCTAGCGGGAGCGGATACAATGAGCAGTTCTTC
>TRBV19|TRBJ1-3|NA|NA
CASSISGGLGDTIYF
TGTGCCAGTAGTATCTCCGGGGGACTAGGAGACACCATATATTTT
>TRBV5-1|TRBJ1-2|TRBD1|NA
CASSLATVTGAGYTF
TGCGCCAGCAGCTTGGCCACGGTTACAGGGGCCGGCTACACCTTC
>TRBV19|TRBJ1-1|NA|NA
CASSIRGDNTEAFF
TGTGCCAGTAGTATTCGGGGGGACAACACTGAAGCTTTCTTT
>TRBV7-2|TRBJ2-3|TRBD1|NA
CASSSIRDSSDTQYF
TGTGCCAGCAGCTCCATCCGGGACAGTTCAGATACGCAGTATTTT
>TRBV6-5|TRBJ1-6|NA|NA
CATTGGASYNSPLHF
TGTGCCACCACGGGAGGGGCCTCCTATAATTCACCCCTCCACTTT
>TRBV5-1|TRBJ2-5|NA|few
CASSFLGQEETQYF
TGCGCCAGCAGCTTTCTAGGACAAGAAGAGACCCAGTACTTC
>TRBV5-4|TRBJ2-2|NA|NA
CASSLGGTFSGELFF
TGTGCCAGCAGCTTGGGCGGGACCTTCTCCGGGGAGCTGTTTTTT
>TRBV7-8|TRBJ1-2|NA|NA
CASSSTASKGNYGYTF
TGTGCCAGCAGCTCTACCGCCTCGAAGGGGAACTATGGCTACACCTTC
>TRBV6-6|TRBJ1-5|NA|once
CASSPQVGNQPQHF
TGTGCCAGCAGCCCCCAGGTGGGTAATCAGCCCCAGCATTTT
>TRBV5-4|TRBJ2-1|NA|NA
CASSHEQRASRMFF
TGTGCCAGCAGTCACGAACAGCGGGCTTCCCGGATGTTCTTC
>TRBV9|TRBJ2-1|TRBD2|NA
CASSVGEGPSGRFPNEQFF
TGTGCCAGCAGCGTAGGGGAGGGGCCTAGCGGGAGGTTCCCCAATGAGCAGTTCTTC
>TRBV6-5|TRBJ1-2|NA|NA
CASSYGGGRRYYGYTF
TGTGCCAGCAGTTACGGCGGGGGGAGAAGGTACTATGGCTACACCTTC
>TRBV7-8|TRBJ2-7|NA|NA
CASSLVTYEQYF
TGTGCCAGCAGCTTAGTTACCTACGAGCAGTACTTC
>TRBV28|TRBJ2-3|TRBD2|once
CASSLRTSGRARDTQYF
TGTGCCAGCAGTCTAAGGACTAGCGGGAGGGCCAGAGATACGCAGTATTTT
>TRBV13|TRBJ2-2|NA|NA
CASSLEALGRAGELFF
TGTGCCAGCAGCTTAGAAGCTTTGGGGCGCGCCGGGGAGCTGTTTTTT
>TRBV4-3|TRBJ1-5|TRBD1|NA
CASSQGTGSNQPQHF
TGCGCCAGCAGCCAGGGGACAGGAAGCAATCAGCCCCAGCATTTT
>TRBV6-5|TRBJ1-1|TRBD1|NA
CASGLHRQGSAFF
TGTGCCAGCGGCCTCCATAGACAGGGGAGCGCTTTCTTT
>TRBV4-1|TRBJ2-5|NA|NA
CASSQSGAEWETQYF
TGCGCCAGCAGCCAATCAGGGGCAGAGTGGGAGACCCAGTACTTC
>TRBV14|TRBJ2-5|NA|NA
CASSREIQETQYF
TGTGCCAGCAGCCGGGAGATCCAAGAGACCCAGTACTTC
>TRBV16|TRBJ1-2|TRBD1|NA
CASLQGYGYTF
TGTGCCAGCCTACAGGGGTATGGCTACACCTTC
>TRBV7-2|TRBJ1-5|NA|NA
CASSSSVNGRGQPQHF
TGTGCCAGCAGCTCCTCGGTCAATGGTCGGGGTCAGCCCCAGCATTTT
>TRBV6-1|TRBJ1-1|NA|NA
CASTPLGGTEAFF
TGTGCCAGCACTCCCCTCGGAGGAACTGAAGCTTTCTTT
>TRBV4-2|TRBJ1-1|NA|NA
CASSQYRQENTEAFF
TGTGCCAGCAGCCAGTACAGACAGGAAAACACTGAAGCTTTCTTT
>TRBV5-1|TRBJ1-1|NA|NA
CASSFQGPPGDTEAFF
TGCGCCAGCAGCTTCCAGGGGCCCCCTGGAGACACTGAAGCTTTCTTT
>TRBV7-8|TRBJ2-5|TRBD2|NA
CASSIPLAGREETQYF
TGTGCCAGCAGCATCCCACTAGCGGGCAGGGAAGAGACCCAGTACTTC
>TRBV18|TRBJ2-5|NA|NA
CASSPDSQETQYF
TGTGCCAGCTCACCAGACAGCCAAGAGACCCAGTACTTC
>TRBV18|TRBJ1-2|TRBD1|NA
CASSPIYNTGGKDYGYTF
TGTGCCAGCTCACCGATCTATAATACAGGGGGCAAAGACTATGGCTACACCTTC
>TRBV2|TRBJ2-2|NA|NA
CASSESRTFGELFF
TGTGCCAGCAGTGAAAGCCGGACTTTTGGGGAGCTGTTTTTT